Detailed here is one T cell receptor (beta chain). Its target is unknown. This same CDR3 is encoded by further DNA sequences in the sample. The entirety of the isolated RNA underwent reverse transcription, so expressed TCRB transcripts were sequenced. Clones were read by immunoSEQ multiplex PCR, and TCRdb kept only the in-frame ones, dropping some. Of 300,000 to 450,000 clones detected, over 9.5% appear once; the ten largest clones hold approximately 0.015%. This sample was taken from a study of beta chain features in type 1 diabetes. Study outcomes and limitations: At VDJ recombination sites, type 1 diabetes patients had fewer insertions and more deleted nucleotides. The question of HLA type influencing TCRB rearrangement was one that remained unresolved here.

By way of CD45RO/CCR7/CD25/CD127/CD95/CD27, the CD4+ regulatory, stem cell-like memory, central memory and naive cells were sorted. The clonotype comes from a man aged 18 to 30 in good health. The sample comprised naive CD4+ T cells from blood.

The CDR3 sequence is CASSLVGGGNQPQHF. Written as DNA, the CDR3 is TGTGCCAGCAGCTTAGTCGGGGGAGGCAATCAGCCCCAGCATTTT. The genes are TRBV7-2 and TRBJ1-5; TRBD1 might be the D (5 bases). Germline V CDR1 and CDR2: SGHTA, FQGNSA. The CDR3 loop spans 15 amino acids. Trimming left V 1 base short and J 2 bases short, with 9 bases between.